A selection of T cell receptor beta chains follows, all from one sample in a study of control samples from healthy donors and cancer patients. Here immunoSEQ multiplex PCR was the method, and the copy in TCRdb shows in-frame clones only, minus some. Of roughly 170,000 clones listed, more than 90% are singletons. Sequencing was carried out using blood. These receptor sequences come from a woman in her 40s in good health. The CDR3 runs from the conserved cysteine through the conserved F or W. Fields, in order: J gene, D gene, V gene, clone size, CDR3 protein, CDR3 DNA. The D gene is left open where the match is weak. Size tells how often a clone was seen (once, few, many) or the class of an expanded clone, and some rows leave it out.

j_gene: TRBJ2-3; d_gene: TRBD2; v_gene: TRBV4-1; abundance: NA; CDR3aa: CASSQGVQAGGHLDTQYF; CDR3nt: TGCGCCAGCAGCCAAGGGGTACAAGCGGGGGGGCATTTAGATACGCAGTATTTT
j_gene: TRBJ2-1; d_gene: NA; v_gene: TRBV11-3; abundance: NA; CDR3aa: CASSSAKNEQFF; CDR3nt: TGTGCCAGCAGCTCCGCGAAAAATGAGCAGTTCTTC
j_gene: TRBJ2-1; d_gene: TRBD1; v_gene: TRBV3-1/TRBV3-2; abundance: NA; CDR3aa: CASSHWDSNNEQFF; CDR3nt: TGTGCCAGCAGCCATTGGGACAGCAACAATGAGCAGTTCTTC
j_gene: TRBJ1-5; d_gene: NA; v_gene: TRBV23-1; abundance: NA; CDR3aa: CASCGAWGDPPQHF; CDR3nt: TGCGCCAGCTGCGGGGCGTGGGGGGATCCGCCCCAGCATTTT
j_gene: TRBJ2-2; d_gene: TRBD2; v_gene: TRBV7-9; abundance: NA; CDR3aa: CASSPGLNTGELFF; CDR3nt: TGTGCCAGCAGCCCGGGACTAAACACCGGGGAGCTGTTTTTT
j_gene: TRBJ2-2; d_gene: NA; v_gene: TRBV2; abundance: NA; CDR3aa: CASIEGPGPNTGELFF; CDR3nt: TGTGCCAGCATAGAGGGGCCAGGGCCGAACACCGGGGAGCTGTTTTTT
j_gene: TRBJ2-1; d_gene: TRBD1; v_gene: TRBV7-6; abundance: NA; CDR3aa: CASSSTGQSYNEQFF; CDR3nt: TGTGCCAGCAGCTCGACAGGGCAGTCCTACAATGAGCAGTTCTTC
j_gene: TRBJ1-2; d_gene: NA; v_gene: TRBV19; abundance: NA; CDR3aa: CASSIRGRRGYTF; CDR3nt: TGTGCCAGTAGTATTAGGGGTCGTCGAGGCTACACCTTC
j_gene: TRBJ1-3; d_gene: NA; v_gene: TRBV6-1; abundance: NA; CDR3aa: CASSEEVGLYSGNTIYF; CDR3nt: TGTGCCAGCAGTGAAGAGGTGGGGTTATACTCTGGAAACACCATATATTTT
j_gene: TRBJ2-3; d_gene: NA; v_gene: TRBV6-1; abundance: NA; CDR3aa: CASSEGGRGQGDTQYF; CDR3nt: TGTGCCAGCAGTGAAGGGGGGAGGGGGCAGGGAGATACGCAGTATTTT
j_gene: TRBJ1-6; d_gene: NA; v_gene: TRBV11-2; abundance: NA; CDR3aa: CASSPGGFPYNSPLHF; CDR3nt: TGTGCCAGCAGCCCGGGCGGGTTTCCCTATAATTCACCCCTCCACTTT
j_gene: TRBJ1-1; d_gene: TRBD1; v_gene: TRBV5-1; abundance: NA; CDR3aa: CASSLDRGGTEAFF; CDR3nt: TGCGCCAGCAGCTTGGACAGGGGTGGCACTGAAGCTTTCTTT
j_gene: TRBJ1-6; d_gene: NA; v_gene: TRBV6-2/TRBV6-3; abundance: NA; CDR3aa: CASSSPPHRASSPLHF; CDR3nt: TGTGCCAGCAGTTCGCCCCCCCACCGGGCGAGTTCACCCCTCCACTTT
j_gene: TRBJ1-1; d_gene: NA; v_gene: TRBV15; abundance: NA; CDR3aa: CATSREDGTDTEAFF; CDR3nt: TGTGCCACCAGCAGAGAGGACGGAACTGACACTGAAGCTTTCTTT
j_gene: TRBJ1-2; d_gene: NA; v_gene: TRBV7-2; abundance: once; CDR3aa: CASSLGHAANYGYTF; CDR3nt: TGTGCCAGCAGCTTAGGGCATGCGGCTAACTATGGCTACACCTTC
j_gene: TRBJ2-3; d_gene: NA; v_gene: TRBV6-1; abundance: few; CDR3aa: CASSDMMGGTDTQYF; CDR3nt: TGTGCCAGCAGTGATATGATGGGGGGCACAGATACGCAGTATTTT
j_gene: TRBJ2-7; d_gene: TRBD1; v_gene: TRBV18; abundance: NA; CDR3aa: CASSQGTARDEQYF; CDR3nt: TGTGCCAGCTCGCAAGGGACAGCCCGGGACGAGCAGTACTTC
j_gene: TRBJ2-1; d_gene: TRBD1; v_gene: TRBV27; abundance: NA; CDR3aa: CASSHGTGGSEQFF; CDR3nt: TGTGCCAGCAGCCATGGGACAGGGGGCTCTGAGCAGTTCTTC
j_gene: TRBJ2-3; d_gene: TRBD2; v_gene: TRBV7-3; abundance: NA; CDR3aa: CASSPSWRGGDTQYF; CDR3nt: TGTGCCAGCAGCCCGAGTTGGCGGGGGGGAGATACGCAGTATTTT
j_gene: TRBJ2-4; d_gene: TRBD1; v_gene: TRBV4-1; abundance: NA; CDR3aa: CASSPTNRGAKNIQYF; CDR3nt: TGCGCCAGCAGCCCAACGAACAGGGGTGCCAAAAACATTCAGTACTTC
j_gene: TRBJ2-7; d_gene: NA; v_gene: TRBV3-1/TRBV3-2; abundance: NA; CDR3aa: CASSQGLADEQYF; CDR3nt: TGTGCCAGCAGCCAAGGTCTTGCGGACGAGCAGTACTTC
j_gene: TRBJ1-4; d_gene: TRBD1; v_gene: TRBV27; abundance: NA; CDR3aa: CASRMDRGLGEKLFF; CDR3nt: TGTGCCAGCAGAATGGACAGGGGGCTTGGTGAAAAACTGTTTTTT
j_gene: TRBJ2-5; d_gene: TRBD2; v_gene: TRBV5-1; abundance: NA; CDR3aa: CASSSFGGGVQETQYF; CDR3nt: TGCGCCAGCAGCTCCTTCGGCGGGGGGGTCCAAGAGACCCAGTACTTC
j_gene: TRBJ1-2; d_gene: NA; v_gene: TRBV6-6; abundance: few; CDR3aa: CASSPGTNYGYTF; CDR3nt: TGTGCCAGCAGTCCCGGGACAAACTATGGCTACACCTTC
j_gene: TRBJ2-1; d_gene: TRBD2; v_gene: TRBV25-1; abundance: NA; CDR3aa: CASSDQTSGGYNEQFF; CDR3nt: TGTGCCAGCAGTGACCAGACTAGCGGCGGGTACAATGAGCAGTTCTTC
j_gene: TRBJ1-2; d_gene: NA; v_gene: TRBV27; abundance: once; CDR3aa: CASSLRGDYGYTF; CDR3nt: TGTGCCAGCAGTTTACGGGGGGACTATGGCTACACCTTC
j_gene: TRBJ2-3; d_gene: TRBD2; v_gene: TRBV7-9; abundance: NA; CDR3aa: CASSPDRGVVADTQYF; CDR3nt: TGTGCCAGCAGTCCTGATCGGGGGGTAGTTGCAGATACGCAGTATTTT
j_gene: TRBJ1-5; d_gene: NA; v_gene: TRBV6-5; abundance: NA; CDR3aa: CASSYDSNQPQHF; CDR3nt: TGTGCCAGCAGTTACGATAGCAATCAGCCCCAGCATTTT
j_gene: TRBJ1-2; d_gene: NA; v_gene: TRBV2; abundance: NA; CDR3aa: CASSEEIGGGYTF; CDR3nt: TGTGCCAGCAGTGAAGAAATCGGGGGTGGCTACACCTTC
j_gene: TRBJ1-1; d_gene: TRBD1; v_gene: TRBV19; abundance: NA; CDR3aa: CASSENRGNTEAFF; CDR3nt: TGTGCCAGTAGTGAGAACAGGGGGAACACTGAAGCTTTCTTT
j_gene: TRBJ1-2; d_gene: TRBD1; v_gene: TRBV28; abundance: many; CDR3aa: CASSLGTGNGYTF; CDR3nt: TGTGCCAGCAGTTTGGGGACAGGTAATGGCTACACCTTC
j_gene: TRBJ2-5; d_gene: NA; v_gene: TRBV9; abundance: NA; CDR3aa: CASSPMQGQETQYF; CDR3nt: TGTGCCAGCAGCCCAATGCAGGGCCAAGAGACCCAGTACTTC
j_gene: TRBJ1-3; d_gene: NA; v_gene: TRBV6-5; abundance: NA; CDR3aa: CASTLRRGAGNTIYF; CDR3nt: TGTGCCAGCACCCTCCGGCGGGGTGCTGGAAACACCATATATTTT
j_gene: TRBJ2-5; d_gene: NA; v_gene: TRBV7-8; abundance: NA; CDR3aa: CASSLYRVQGNLREETQYF; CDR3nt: TGTGCCAGCAGCTTATACAGGGTGCAGGGGAACCTGAGGGAGGAGACCCAGTACTTC
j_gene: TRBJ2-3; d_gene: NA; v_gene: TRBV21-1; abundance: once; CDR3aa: CASNSLGFRSVGESTDTQYF; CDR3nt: TGTGCCAGCAACTCGTTGGGATTTCGGTCGGTCGGGGAAAGCACAGATACGCAGTATTTT
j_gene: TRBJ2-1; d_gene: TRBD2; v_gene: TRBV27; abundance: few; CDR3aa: CASSLTLGTSGGNEQFF; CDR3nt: TGTGCCAGCAGTTTAACCCTCGGGACTAGCGGGGGAAATGAGCAGTTCTTC
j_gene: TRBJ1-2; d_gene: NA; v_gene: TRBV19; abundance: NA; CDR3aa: CASSIASGGYGYTF; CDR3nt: TGTGCCAGTAGTATAGCATCCGGGGGCTATGGCTACACCTTC
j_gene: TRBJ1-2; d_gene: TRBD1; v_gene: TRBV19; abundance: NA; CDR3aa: CASTLTGGLYGYTF; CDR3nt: TGTGCCAGTACCCTGACAGGGGGCCTCTATGGCTACACCTTC